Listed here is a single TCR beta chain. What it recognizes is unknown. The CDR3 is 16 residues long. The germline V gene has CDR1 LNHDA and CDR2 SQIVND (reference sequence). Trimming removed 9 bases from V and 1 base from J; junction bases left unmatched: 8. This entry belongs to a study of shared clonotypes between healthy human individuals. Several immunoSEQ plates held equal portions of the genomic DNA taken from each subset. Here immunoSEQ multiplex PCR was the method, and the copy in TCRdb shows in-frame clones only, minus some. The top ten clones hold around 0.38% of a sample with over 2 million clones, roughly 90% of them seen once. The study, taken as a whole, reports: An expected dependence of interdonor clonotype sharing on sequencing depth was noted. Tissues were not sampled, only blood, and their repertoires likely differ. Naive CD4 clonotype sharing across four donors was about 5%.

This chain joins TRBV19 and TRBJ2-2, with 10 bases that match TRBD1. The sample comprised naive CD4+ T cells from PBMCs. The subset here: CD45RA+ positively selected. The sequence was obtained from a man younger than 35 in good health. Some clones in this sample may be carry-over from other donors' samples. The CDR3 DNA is TGTGCCAGCTTACCCCGGACAGGGGGGAACACCGGGGAGCTGTTTTTT. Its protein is CASLPRTGGNTGELFF.